These 5 T cell receptor beta chains share one sample of origin, sequenced in a study of long-term antiretroviral therapy in people with HIV. Version v3.0 of the immunoSEQ assay ran at survey level. Here immunoSEQ multiplex PCR was the method, and the copy in TCRdb shows in-frame clones only, minus some. Altogether about 28,000 clones are present, about 80% being singletons, with the ten largest covering approximately 7%. The sample consisted of unsorted PBMCs, taken 0.3 years after starting antiretroviral therapy. These receptors originate from a middle-aged man with HIV.

The chain uses TRBV5-1 and TRBJ1-1, with D possibly being TRBD1 (6 bases). The V gene's germline CDR1 is SGHRS and CDR2 YFSETQ. With 0 bases removed from V and 1 base from J, the gap between germline ends came to 7 bases. CDR3 length: 14 residues. The CDR3 nucleotides are TGCGCCAGCAGCTTGGTAGGGGGGAACACTGAAGCTTTCTTT. It is translated as CASSLVGGNTEAFF. The full variable domain, in which reference TRBV5-1 and TRBJ1-1 provide the parts outside the CDR3, is KAGVTQTPRYLIKTRGQQVTLSCSPISGHRSVSWYQQTPGQGLQFLFEYFSETQRNKGNFPGRFSGRQFSNSRSEMNVSTLELGDSALYLCASSLVGGNTEAFFGQGTRLTVV.

This clone is deemed medium-sized (0.01 to 0.1%). The V call is TRBV11-2, the J call TRBJ2-2, with TRBD1 matching over 10 bases. The length of the CDR3 is 16 residues. CDR1 is SGHAT, CDR2 FQNNGV, per germline. V lost 5 bases and J lost 5; bases outside the gene matches: 8. The CDR3 sequence: CASSPGQGVVTGELFF. The CDR3 nucleotides are TGTGCCAGCAGCCCAGGACAGGGGGTCGTGACCGGGGAGCTGTTTTTT.

This chain uses TRBV6-5 with TRBJ1-5; D gene ambiguous. Trimming took off 6 bases at V and 6 bases at J, with 15 bases between the two ends. The CDR3 is 14 residues long. Germline V gene lookup returns CDR1 MNHEY and CDR2 SVGAGI. The CDR3 loop reads CASSPDGYGQPQHF. CDR3 bases: TGTGCCAGCAGCCCGGACGGTTACGGTCAGCCCCAGCATTTT.

This clone was observed a handful of times. The chain joins TRBV5-1 to TRBJ2-7; TRBD1 matches 7 bases. The germline V gene has CDR1 SGHRS and CDR2 YFSETQ. CDR3 length: 13 amino acids. J was trimmed by 9 bases and V by 6 bases; bases with no gene match: 12. The CDR3, as DNA: TGCGCCAGCAACCCCAGGCAGGGGGACGTGCAGTACTTC. Translating it yields CASNPRQGDVQYF.

V is TRBV5-1 and J is TRBJ1-2, with TRBD1 matching 9 bases. The CDR3 has 14 amino acids. Germline lookup yields CDR1 SGHRS and CDR2 YFSETQ. Trimming removed 4 bases from V and 5 bases from J; junction bases left unmatched: 6. The DNA for the CDR3 is TGCGCCAGCAGCCTGGGACAGGGCTCTTATGGCTACACCTTC. Amino acids: CASSLGQGSYGYTF.